These T cell receptor beta chains were read from a single sample in a study of T cell repertoires in cytomegalovirus infection. TCRdb used MiXCR to reprocess the reads, holding one entry per CDR3 protein. Of more than 150,000 distinct CDR3 sequences listed, approximately 19% were seen once; the top ten hold approximately 3%. The sequenced sample consisted of PBMCs. The receptors were gathered from a human donor in good health (CMV status not recorded). Some clones in this sample may be carry-over from other donors' samples. CDR3s include the opening cysteine and the closing phenylalanine or tryptophan. The D gene is left open where the match is weak. The size entry is marked missing in some rows and otherwise reads once, few, many or a size class.

>TRBJ2-7|.|TRBD1|TRBV6-6
TGTGCCAGCAGTCCCATACGACAGGGGGACGAGCAGTACTTC
CASSPIRQGDEQYF
>TRBJ2-6|many|TRBD1|TRBV28
TGTGCCAGCAGTGAGACAGGGGCTGGGGCCAACGTCCTGACTTTC
CASSETGAGANVLTF
>TRBJ2-2|.|.|TRBV19
TGTGCCAGTATTGGCGAGGGGAGGTCGGGCACCGGGGAGCTGTTTTTT
CASIGEGRSGTGELFF
>TRBJ1-3|.|.|TRBV12-5
TGTGCTAGTGGCGCCGACAGCTTCTCTGGAAACACCATATATTTT
CASGADSFSGNTIYF
>TRBJ2-5|.|.|TRBV28
TGTGCCAGCAGTTTTGTGCCGCCAAGGCAAGAGACCCAGTACTTC
CASSFVPPRQETQYF
>TRBJ1-1|many|.|TRBV7-3
TGTGCCAGCAGACTAACGACCGACACTGAAGCTTTCTTT
CASRLTTDTEAFF
>TRBJ2-3|many|TRBD2|TRBV11-2
TGTGCCAGCAGCGGGGGGACTAGCGGCCTTCTTAGCACAGATACGCAGTATTTT
CASSGGTSGLLSTDTQYF
>TRBJ2-7|.|.|TRBV29-1
TGCAGCGTTGCTAGGGGCCCCTCGGCCCACGAGCAGTACTTC
CSVARGPSAHEQYF
>TRBJ2-2|.|.|TRBV6-5
TGTGCCAGCAGTTACGTTGCGGGGAGCACCGGGGAGCTGTTTTTT
CASSYVAGSTGELFF
>TRBJ2-4|.|TRBD2|TRBV4-2
TGTGCCAGCAGCCGAAGCGGGAGTGAGGCCAAAAACATTCAGTACTTC
CASSRSGSEAKNIQYF
>TRBJ2-7|few|.|TRBV5-4
TGTGCCACCAAGTCTGGGAGCCTCTCCTACGAGCAGTACTTC
CATKSGSLSYEQYF
>TRBJ1-6|few|.|TRBV20-1
TGCAGTGCCACAGAGCGCTCCTATAATTCACCCCTCCACTTT
CSATERSYNSPLHF
>TRBJ1-4|many|.|TRBV6-5
TGTGCCAGCAGACTCGGGACTAATGAAAAACTGTTTTTT
CASRLGTNEKLFF
>TRBJ1-2|few|.|TRBV12-3/TRBV12-4
TGTGCCAGCACCCTTGGTAGGGGAAATGGCTACACCTTC
CASTLGRGNGYTF
>TRBJ1-3|few|TRBD1|TRBV2
TGTGCCAGCAGCCTGGACAGGGCTGGAAACACCATATATTTT
CASSLDRAGNTIYF
>TRBJ2-1|few|.|TRBV7-2
TGTGCCAGCAGCTCGGACTATCAAACCTACAATGAGCAGTTCTTC
CASSSDYQTYNEQFF
>TRBJ1-1|.|.|TRBV27
TGTGCCAGCAGTCCCCTGGACAGGAACACTGAAGCTTTCTTT
CASSPLDRNTEAFF
>TRBJ1-2|many|TRBD1|TRBV7-8
TGTGCCAGCAGCCGGGACAGCTATGGCTACACCTTC
CASSRDSYGYTF
>TRBJ2-1|many|TRBD2|TRBV11-3
TGTGCCAGCAGCCCGACTAGCGGGGCCTACAATGAGCAGTTCTTC
CASSPTSGAYNEQFF
>TRBJ2-7|.|.|TRBV4-1
TGCGCCCGCAGCCCGAGCGGCTCCCCCTACGAGCAGTACTTC
CARSPSGSPYEQYF
>TRBJ1-5|.|.|TRBV5-1
TGCGCCAGCAGCTACGGGGGGCAGGGTCAGCCCCAGCATTTT
CASSYGGQGQPQHF